This T cell receptor beta chain appears in the sequencing data of a study of radiotherapy plus CTLA-4 blockade in lung cancer. The method was immunoSEQ multiplex PCR; TCRdb's version includes in-frame clones alone and lacks a portion of them. The table has about 60,000 clones, around four fifths seen once. Overall study findings and caveats: It was early blood T cell clone dynamics, with interferon-beta, that reportedly best predicted response.

In the case of this clone: Its target is unknown.

Focal radiation was given together with CTLA-4 blockade (ipilimumab) to patients with chemo-refractory metastatic non-small-cell lung cancer. Per the germline V gene, CDR1 is MDHEN and CDR2 is SYDVKM. This CDR3 contains 15 residues. V was clipped by 2 bases and J by 10 bases; unmatched bases: 6. The V gene is TRBV28, the J gene TRBJ1-6, with 9 bases lining up with TRBD1. This clonotype was obtained from a human donor with non-small cell lung cancer who had a partial response to radiotherapy plus ipilimumab. The source material was peripheral blood, sampled from a patient treated with radiotherapy plus ipilimumab. CDR3 region: CASSLRQGEYSPLHF. Written as DNA, the CDR3 is TGTGCCAGCAGTTTACGACAGGGGGAGTACTCACCCCTCCACTTT.